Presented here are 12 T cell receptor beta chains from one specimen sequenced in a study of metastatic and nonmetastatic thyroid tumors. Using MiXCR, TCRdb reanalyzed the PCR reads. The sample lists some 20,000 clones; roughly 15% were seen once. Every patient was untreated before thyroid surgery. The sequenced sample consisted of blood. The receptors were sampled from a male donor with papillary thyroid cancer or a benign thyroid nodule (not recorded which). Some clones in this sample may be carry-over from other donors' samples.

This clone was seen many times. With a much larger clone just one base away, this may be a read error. CDR3 nucleotides: TGCGCCAGCAGCCAAGAACCTGCAGGGACAGTATCCTACAAGCAGTACTTC. This sequence encodes CASSQEPAGTVSYKQYF. The V gene is TRBV4-1, the J gene TRBJ2-7; 7 bases align to TRBD1. Germline CDR1 reads MGHRA; CDR2 reads YSYEKL. There are 17 residues in the CDR3.

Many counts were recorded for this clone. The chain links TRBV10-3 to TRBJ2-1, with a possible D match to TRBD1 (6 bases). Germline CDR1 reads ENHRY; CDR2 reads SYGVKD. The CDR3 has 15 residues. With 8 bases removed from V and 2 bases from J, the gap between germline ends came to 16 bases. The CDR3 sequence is CAIFDRDTTYNEQFF. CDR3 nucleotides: TGTGCCATCTTTGACCGGGACACAACCTACAATGAGCAGTTCTTC.

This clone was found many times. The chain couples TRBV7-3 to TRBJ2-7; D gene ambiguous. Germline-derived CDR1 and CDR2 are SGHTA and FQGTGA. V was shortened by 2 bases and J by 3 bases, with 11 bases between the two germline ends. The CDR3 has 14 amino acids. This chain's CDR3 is CASSLLGSGYEQYF. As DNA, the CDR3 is TGTGCCAGCAGCTTATTGGGATCTGGCTACGAGCAGTACTTC.

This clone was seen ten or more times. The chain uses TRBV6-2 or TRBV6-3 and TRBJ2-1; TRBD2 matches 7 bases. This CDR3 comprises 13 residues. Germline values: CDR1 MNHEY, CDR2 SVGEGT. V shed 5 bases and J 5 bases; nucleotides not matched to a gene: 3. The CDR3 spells CASSGLGDNEQFF. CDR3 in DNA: TGTGCCAGCAGTGGACTAGGGGACAATGAGCAGTTCTTC.

The CDR3 reads CASSEGTNAYEQYF. The CDR3 DNA reads as TGTGCCAGCAGTGAGGGGACGAATGCCTACGAGCAGTACTTC. The chain is built from TRBV2 and TRBJ2-7, with D perhaps TRBD1 or TRBD2 (5 bases each). Germline values: CDR1 SNHLY, CDR2 FYNNEI. This CDR3 comprises 14 residues. Trimming removed 3 bases from V and 2 bases from J, with 11 bases in between.

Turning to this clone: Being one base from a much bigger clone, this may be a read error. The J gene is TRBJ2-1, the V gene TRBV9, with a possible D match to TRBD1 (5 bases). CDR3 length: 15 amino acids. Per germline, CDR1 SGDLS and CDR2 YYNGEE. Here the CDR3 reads CASSLQGNSYNEQSF. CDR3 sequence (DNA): TGTGCCAGCAGCTTGCAGGGAAACTCCTACAATGAGCAGTCCTTC.

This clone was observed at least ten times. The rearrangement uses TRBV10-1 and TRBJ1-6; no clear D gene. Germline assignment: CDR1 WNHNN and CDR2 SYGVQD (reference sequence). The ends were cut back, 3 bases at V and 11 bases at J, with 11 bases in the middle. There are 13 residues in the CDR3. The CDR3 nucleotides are TGCGCCAGCAGTGATAATATTCGAACACCCCTCCACTTT. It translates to CASSDNIRTPLHF.

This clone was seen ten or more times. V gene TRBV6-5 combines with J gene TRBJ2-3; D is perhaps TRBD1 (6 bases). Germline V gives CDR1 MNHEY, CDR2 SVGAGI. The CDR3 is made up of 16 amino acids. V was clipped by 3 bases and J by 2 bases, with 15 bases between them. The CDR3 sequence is CASSYGGPGNTDTQYF. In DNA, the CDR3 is TGTGCCAGCAGTTATGGGGGCCCGGGAAACACAGATACGCAGTATTTT.

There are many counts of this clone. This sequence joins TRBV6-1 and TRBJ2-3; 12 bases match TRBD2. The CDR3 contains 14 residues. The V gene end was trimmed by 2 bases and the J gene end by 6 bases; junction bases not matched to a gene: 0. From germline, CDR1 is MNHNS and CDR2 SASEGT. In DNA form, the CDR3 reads TGTGCCAGCAGTGAACTAGCGGGAGGGGATACGCAGTATTTT. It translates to CASSELAGGDTQYF.

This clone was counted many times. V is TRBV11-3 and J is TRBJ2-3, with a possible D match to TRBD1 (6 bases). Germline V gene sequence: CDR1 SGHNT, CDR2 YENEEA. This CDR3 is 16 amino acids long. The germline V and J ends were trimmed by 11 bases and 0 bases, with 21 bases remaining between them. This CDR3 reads CAVQTGTLTSTDTQYF. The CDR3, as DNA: TGTGCCGTCCAGACCGGGACACTAACTAGCACAGATACGCAGTATTTT.

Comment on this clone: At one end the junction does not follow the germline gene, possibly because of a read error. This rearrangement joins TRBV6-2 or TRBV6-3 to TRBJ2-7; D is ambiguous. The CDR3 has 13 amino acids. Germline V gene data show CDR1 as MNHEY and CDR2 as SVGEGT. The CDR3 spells CTSSKPNMDEQYF. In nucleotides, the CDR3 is TGTACCAGCAGTAAGCCGAACATGGACGAACAGTACTTC.

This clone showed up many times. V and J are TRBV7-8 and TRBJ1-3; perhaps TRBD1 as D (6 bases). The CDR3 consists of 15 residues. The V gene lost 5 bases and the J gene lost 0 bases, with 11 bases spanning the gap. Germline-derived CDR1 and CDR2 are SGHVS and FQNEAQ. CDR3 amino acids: CASSIGTSSGNTIYF. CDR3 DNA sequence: TGTGCCAGCAGCATCGGGACATCCTCTGGAAACACCATATATTTT.